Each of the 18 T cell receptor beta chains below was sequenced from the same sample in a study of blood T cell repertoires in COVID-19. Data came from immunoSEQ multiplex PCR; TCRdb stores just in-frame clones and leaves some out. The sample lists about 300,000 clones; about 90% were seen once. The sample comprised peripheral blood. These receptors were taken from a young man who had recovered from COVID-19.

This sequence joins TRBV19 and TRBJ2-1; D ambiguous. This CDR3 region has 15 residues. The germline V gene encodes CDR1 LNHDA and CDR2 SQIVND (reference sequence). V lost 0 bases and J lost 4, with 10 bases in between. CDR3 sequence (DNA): TGTGCCAGTAGTATAGATGAGGCACCTTACAATGAGCAGTTCTTC. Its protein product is CASSIDEAPYNEQFF.

The CDR3 DNA is TGTGCCAGCAGCCCCCTCGGCGGTAGCGGGAGAGCAGATACGCAGTATTTT. The encoded protein is CASSPLGGSGRADTQYF. J is TRBJ2-3 and V is TRBV3-1 (or the pseudogene TRBV3-2); 9 bases are a match to TRBD2. Trimming took 4 bases from V and 4 from J; bases not matched to a gene: 12. CDR3 length: 17 amino acids. Germline V CDR1 and CDR2: LGHDT, YNNKEL (reference sequence).

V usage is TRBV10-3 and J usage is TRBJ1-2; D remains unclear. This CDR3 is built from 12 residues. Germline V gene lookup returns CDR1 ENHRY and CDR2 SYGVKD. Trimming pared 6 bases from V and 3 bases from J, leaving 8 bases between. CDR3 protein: CAISTSDYGYTF. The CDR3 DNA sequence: TGTGCCATCAGCACTTCGGACTATGGCTACACCTTC.

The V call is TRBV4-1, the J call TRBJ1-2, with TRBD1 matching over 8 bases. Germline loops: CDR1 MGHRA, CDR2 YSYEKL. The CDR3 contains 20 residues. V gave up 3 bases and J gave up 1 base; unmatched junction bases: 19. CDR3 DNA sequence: TGCGCCAGCAGCCACCGGGTAGCCCCGGGACAGGCAACCCATAACTATGGCTACACCTTC. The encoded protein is CASSHRVAPGQATHNYGYTF.

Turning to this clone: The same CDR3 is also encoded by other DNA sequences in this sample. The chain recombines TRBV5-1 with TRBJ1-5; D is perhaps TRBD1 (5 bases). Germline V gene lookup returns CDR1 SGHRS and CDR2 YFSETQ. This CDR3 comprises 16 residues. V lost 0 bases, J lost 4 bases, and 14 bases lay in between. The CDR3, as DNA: TGCGCCAGCAGCTTGGCGCCGAGACAGACGAATCAGCCCCAGCATTTT. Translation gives CASSLAPRQTNQPQHF.

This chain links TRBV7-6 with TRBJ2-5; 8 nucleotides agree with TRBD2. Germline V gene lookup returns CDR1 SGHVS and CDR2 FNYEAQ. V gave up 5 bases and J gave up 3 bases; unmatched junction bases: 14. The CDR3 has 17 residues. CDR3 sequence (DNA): TGTGCCAGCAGCAATTGGGTTGGCGGGGGGCTTAAAGAGACCCAGTACTTC. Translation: CASSNWVGGGLKETQYF.

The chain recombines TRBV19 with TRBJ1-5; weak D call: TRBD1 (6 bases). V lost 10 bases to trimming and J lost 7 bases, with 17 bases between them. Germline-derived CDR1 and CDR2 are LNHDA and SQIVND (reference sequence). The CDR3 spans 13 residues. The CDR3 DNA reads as TGTGCCACCAAAGACAGGACGGCCCAGCCCCAGCATTTT. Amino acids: CATKDRTAQPQHF.

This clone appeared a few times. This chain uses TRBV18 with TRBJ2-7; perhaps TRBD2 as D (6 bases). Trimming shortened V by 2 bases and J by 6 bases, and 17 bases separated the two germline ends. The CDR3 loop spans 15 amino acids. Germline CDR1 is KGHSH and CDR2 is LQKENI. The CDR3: CASSPFLRGGGEQYF. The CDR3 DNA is TGTGCCAGCTCACCATTTTTAAGGGGAGGCGGCGAGCAGTACTTC.

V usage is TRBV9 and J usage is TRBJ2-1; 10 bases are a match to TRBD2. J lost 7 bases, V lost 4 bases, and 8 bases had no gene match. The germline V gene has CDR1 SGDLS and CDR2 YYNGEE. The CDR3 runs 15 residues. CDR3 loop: CASSTAGGPRNEQFF. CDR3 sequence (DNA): TGTGCCAGCAGCACAGCGGGAGGGCCTCGTAATGAGCAGTTCTTC.

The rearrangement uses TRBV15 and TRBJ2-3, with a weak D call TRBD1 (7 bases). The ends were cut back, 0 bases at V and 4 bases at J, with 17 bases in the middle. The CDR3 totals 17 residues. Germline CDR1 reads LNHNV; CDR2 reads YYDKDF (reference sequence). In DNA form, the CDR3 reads TGTGCCACCAGCAGAGATGCAGGGGGTTCGGGAGCAGATACGCAGTATTTT. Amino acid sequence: CATSRDAGGSGADTQYF. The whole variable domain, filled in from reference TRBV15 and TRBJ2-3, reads DAMVIQNPRYQVTQFGKPVTLSCSQTLNHNVMYWYQQKSSQAPKLLFHYYDKDFNNEADTPDNFQSRRPNTSFCFLDIRSPGLGDTAMYLCATSRDAGGSGADTQYFGPGTRLTVL.

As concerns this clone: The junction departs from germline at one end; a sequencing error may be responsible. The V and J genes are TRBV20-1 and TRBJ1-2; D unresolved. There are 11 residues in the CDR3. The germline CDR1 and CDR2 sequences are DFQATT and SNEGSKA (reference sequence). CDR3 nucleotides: TGCAGTGCTCCGAGACTCTATGACTACACCTTC. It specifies CSAPRLYDYTF.

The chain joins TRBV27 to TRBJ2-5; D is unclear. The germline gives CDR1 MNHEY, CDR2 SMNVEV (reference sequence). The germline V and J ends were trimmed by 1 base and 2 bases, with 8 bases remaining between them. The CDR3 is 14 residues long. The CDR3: CASSLLSPQETQYF. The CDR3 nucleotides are TGTGCCAGCAGTTTATTGAGCCCTCAAGAGACCCAGTACTTC.

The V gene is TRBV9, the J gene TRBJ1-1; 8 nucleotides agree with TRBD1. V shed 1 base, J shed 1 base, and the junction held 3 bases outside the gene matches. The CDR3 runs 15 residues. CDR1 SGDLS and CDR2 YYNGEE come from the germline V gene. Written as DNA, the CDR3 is TGTGCCAGCAGCGTATCCGGACAGGGGAACACTGAAGCTTTCTTT. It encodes CASSVSGQGNTEAFF.

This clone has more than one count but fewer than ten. CDR3 in DNA: TGTGCCAGCAGTTTAAGGGGAAGTGGCTACACCTTC. Amino acid sequence: CASSLRGSGYTF. The genes are TRBV12-3 or TRBV12-4 and TRBJ1-2, with D possibly TRBD1 on 5 matching bases. Trimming removed 2 bases from V and 7 bases from J, with 8 bases in between. The CDR3 has 12 amino acids.

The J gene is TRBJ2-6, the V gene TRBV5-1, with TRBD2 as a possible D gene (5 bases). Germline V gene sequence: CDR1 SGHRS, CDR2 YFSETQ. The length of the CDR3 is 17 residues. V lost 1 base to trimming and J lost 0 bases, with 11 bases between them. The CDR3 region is CASSLWTGISGANVLTF. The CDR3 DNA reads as TGCGCCAGCAGCTTGTGGACGGGGATCTCTGGGGCCAACGTCCTGACTTTC.

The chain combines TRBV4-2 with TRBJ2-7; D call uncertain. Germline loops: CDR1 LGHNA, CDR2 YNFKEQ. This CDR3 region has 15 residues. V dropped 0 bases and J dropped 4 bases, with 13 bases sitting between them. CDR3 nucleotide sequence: TGTGCCAGCAGCCAAGACCAGACTCTCGGGTACGAGCAGTACTTC. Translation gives CASSQDQTLGYEQYF.

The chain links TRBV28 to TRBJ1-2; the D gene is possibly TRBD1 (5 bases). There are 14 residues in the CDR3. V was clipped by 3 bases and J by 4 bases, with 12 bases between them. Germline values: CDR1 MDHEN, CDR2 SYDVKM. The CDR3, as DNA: TGTGCCAGCAGTTTGGTGGGGACTGTCTATGGCTACACCTTC. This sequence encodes CASSLVGTVYGYTF.

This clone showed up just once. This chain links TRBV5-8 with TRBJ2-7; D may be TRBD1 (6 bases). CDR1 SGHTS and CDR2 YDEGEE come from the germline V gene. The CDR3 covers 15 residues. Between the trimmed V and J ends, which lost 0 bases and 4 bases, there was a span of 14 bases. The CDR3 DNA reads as TGTGCCAGCAGCTTGGCCGCCGGCAGGGGATACGAGCAGTACTTC. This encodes CASSLAAGRGYEQYF.